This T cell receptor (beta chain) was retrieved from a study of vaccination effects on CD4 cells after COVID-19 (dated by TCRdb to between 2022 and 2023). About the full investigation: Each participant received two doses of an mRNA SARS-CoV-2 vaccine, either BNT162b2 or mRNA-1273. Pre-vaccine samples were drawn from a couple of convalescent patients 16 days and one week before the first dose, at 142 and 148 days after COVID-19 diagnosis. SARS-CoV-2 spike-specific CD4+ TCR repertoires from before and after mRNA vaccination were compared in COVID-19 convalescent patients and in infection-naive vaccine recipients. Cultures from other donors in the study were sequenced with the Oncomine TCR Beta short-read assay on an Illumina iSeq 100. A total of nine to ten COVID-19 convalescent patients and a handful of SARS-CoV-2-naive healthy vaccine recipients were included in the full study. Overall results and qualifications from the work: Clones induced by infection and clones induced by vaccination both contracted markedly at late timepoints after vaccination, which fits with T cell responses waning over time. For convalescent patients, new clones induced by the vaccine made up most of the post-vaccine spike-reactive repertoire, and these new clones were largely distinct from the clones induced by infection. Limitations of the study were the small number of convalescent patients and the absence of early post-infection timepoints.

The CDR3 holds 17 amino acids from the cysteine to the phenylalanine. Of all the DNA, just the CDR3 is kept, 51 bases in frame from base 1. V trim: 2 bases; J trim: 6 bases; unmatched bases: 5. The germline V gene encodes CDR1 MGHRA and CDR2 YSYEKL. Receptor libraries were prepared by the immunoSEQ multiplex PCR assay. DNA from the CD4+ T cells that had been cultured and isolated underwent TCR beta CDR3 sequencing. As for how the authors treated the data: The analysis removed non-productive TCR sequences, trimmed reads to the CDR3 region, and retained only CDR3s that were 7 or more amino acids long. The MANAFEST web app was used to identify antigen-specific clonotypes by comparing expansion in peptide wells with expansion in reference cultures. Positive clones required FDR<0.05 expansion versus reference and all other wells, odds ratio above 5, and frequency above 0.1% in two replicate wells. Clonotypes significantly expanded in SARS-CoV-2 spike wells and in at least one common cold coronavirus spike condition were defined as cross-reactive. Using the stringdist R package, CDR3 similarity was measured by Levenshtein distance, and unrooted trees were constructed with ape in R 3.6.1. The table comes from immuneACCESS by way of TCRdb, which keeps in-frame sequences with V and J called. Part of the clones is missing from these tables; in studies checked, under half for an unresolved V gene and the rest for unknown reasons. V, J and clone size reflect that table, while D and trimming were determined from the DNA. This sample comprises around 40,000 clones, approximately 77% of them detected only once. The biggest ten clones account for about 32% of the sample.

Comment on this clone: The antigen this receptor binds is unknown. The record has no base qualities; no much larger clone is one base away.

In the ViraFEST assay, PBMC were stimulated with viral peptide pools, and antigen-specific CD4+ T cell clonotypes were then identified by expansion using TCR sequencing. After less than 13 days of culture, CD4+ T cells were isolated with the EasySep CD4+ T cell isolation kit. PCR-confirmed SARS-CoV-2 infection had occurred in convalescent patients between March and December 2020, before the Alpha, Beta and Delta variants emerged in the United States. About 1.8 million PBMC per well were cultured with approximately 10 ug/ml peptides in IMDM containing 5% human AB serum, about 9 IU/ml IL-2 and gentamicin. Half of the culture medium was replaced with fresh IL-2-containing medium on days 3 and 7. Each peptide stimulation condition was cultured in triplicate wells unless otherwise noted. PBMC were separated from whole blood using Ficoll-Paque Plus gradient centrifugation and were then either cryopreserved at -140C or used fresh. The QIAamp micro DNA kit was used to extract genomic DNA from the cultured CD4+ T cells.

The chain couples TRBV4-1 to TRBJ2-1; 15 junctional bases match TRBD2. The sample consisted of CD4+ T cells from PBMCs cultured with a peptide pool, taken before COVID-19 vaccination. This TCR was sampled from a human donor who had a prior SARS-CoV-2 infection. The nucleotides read TGCGCCAGCAGCCAATGGACTAGCGGGGGGGCTAGCAATGAGCAGTTCTTC. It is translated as CASSQWTSGGASNEQFF.